The 6 T cell receptor beta chains presented below share a single source sample, sequenced in a study of identical twins. MiXCR was run by TCRdb on the 5' RACE reads, yielding one entry per CDR3 protein. The sample carries a few hundred thousand distinct CDR3 sequences, 9.6% recorded once. These sequences were also reported in another study, on yellow fever vaccine responses in identical twins.

The sample was PBMCs. The receptor set was obtained from a woman younger than 35 in good health.

This clonotype was seen a handful of times. The chain joins TRBV18 to TRBJ2-3; tentatively, D is TRBD1 (6 bases). V was pared by 1 base and J by 0 bases, with 8 bases between. The CDR3 runs to 15 residues. The germline CDR1 and CDR2 sequences are KGHSH and LQKENI. Written as DNA, the CDR3 is TGTGCCAGCTCACCACAGGGGGTTAGCACAGATACGCAGTATTTT. Translated: CASSPQGVSTDTQYF.

Comment on this clonotype: One junction end disagrees with the germline gene, perhaps due to a read error. The chain joins TRBV28 to TRBJ2-2; the match to TRBD1 covers 7 bases. The CDR3 extends over 15 amino acids. The V gene's germline CDR1 is MDHEN and CDR2 SYDVKM. CDR3 amino acids: CASSPTGVHTGEPFF. The CDR3 bases are TGTGCCAGCAGCCCCACAGGGGTGCACACCGGGGAGCCGTTTTTT.

This clonotype turned up a few times. This chain links TRBV28 with TRBJ2-1; D may correspond to TRBD1 or TRBD2 (5 bases each). Germline values: CDR1 MDHEN, CDR2 SYDVKM. V lost 5 bases and J lost 6, with 20 bases in between. The CDR3 is 16 residues long. The CDR3 sequence is CASSPLSGTDFNEQFF. CDR3 nucleotides: TGTGCCAGCAGTCCCCTCTCCGGGACGGATTTCAATGAGCAGTTCTTC.

This clonotype has a handful of counts. The rearrangement uses TRBV5-8 and TRBJ2-3; 10 nucleotides match TRBD2. V lost 4 bases, J lost 6 bases, and 14 bases stayed unmatched. The V gene's germline CDR1 is SGHTS and CDR2 YDEGEE. This CDR3 is 17 amino acids long. CDR3 in amino acids: CASSPGLSGGAADTQYF. CDR3 nucleotide sequence: TGTGCCAGCAGCCCAGGACTAAGCGGGGGGGCCGCGGATACGCAGTATTTT.

This clonotype was picked up a small number of times. V is TRBV7-6 and J is TRBJ2-7; maybe TRBD2 (6 bases). The V end lost 0 bases, the J end lost 3 bases, and 9 bases lay between the germline ends. The CDR3 has 14 amino acids. Germline V CDR1 and CDR2: SGHVS, FNYEAQ. CDR3 protein: CASSLADYSYEQYF. The CDR3 nucleotides are TGTGCCAGCAGCTTAGCGGACTATAGCTACGAGCAGTACTTC.

There are a few counts of this clonotype. The chain recombines TRBV7-2 with TRBJ2-1; 8 bases map to TRBD2. This CDR3 spans 14 amino acids. After removal of 6 bases from V and 4 bases from J, the junction contained 5 bases not matched to a gene. CDR1 and CDR2 from the germline V gene are SGHTA and FQGNSA. The CDR3 DNA follows: TGTGCCAGCAGTAGCGGGGTCCGGTACAATGAGCAGTTCTTC. Protein sequence: CASSSGVRYNEQFF.